These T cell receptor beta chains were read from a single sample in a study of T cells after yellow fever vaccination. TCRdb passed the 5' RACE reads through MiXCR, listing each CDR3 protein once. Altogether 250,000 to 400,000 distinct CDR3 sequences are present, over 4% being singletons, with the ten largest covering around 24%. The sequencing used PBMCs, collected 5 days after the yellow fever booster vaccination. The receptors stem from a young man who received the YFV17D yellow fever vaccine. Both conserved end residues are part of each CDR3. Fields, in order: J gene, V gene, clone size, CDR3 protein. A row's size may be missing; if present it is once, few, many or a size class.

TRBJ2-7	TRBV12-3/TRBV12-4	few	CASRGQGLSYEQYF
TRBJ1-2	TRBV20-1	NA	CRGTGIGSYGYTF
TRBJ2-7	TRBV5-1	many	CASNQLAGVTYEQYF
TRBJ2-1	TRBV7-7	many	CASSSWGTGGDEQFF
TRBJ2-7	TRBV7-9	many	CASSRKAGTGSDEQYF
TRBJ1-1	TRBV10-3	many	CAISDRGGEAFF
TRBJ2-1	TRBV7-9	few	CASSSGGQHGQFF
TRBJ2-3	TRBV12-3/TRBV12-4	few	CASSLGDRRADTQYF
TRBJ2-2	TRBV9	few	CASSVGGYSPGELFF
TRBJ2-3	TRBV4-3	few	CASSHLVGDTQYF
TRBJ2-1	TRBV4-3	many	CASSQDFRAREDEQFF
TRBJ2-5	TRBV5-4	few	CASTIDVYPGETQYF
TRBJ1-2	TRBV4-2	many	CASSQVGTGDNYGYTF
TRBJ2-4	TRBV7-2	many	CASSSGGSAKNIQYF
TRBJ1-6	TRBV20-1	NA	CSARRGGDQNSYNSPLHF
TRBJ1-6	TRBV7-9	many	CASSLAQANSPLHF
TRBJ1-1	TRBV5-4	few	CASSGPGPGAAEAFF
TRBJ1-2	TRBV20-1	NA	CSAYMGGLRDYGYTF
TRBJ2-5	TRBV5-4	few	CASSLEGGYQETQYF
TRBJ1-2	TRBV18	few	CASSPTTGVDYGYTF
TRBJ1-2	TRBV7-2	few	CASSLVEGIYGYTF
TRBJ1-1	TRBV19	NA	CASRQGGVNTEAFF
TRBJ1-2	TRBV7-9	NA	CASSHVTGNYGYTF
TRBJ2-3	TRBV4-1	NA	CASSKLDRLTDTQYF
TRBJ2-3	TRBV7-2	few	CASSFIAGGPGTQYF
TRBJ1-6	TRBV7-3	few	CASSPEDRGRGNSPLHF
TRBJ1-1	TRBV29-1	few	CSVVGGRPEAFF
TRBJ1-6	TRBV6-2/TRBV6-3	few	CASSYSIGQGGGSPLHF
TRBJ2-2	TRBV6-2/TRBV6-3	NA	CASSYAGDTGELFF
TRBJ2-1	TRBV24-1	NA	CATSQSGTGRGDEQFF
TRBJ2-7	TRBV6-5	few	CASSYSRGGQGANEQYF
TRBJ1-4	TRBV6-1	few	CASSEVRSEKLFF
TRBJ2-2	TRBV24-1	many	CATSGGNTGELFF
TRBJ1-5	TRBV28	once	CASSLLSQPQHF
TRBJ2-1	TRBV6-2/TRBV6-3	many	CASSYSMLEQFF
TRBJ1-6	TRBV12-3/TRBV12-4	many	CASSLGLISPLHF
TRBJ1-4	TRBV9	NA	CASSPRARVEEKLFF
TRBJ1-1	TRBV5-1	many	CASSPDTGNTEAFF
TRBJ2-1	TRBV15	many	CATSRDLRGNEQFF
TRBJ1-1	TRBV5-6	NA	CASSFGAGGAYTEAFF
TRBJ2-5	TRBV5-1	NA	CASRDREVIETQYF
TRBJ2-7	TRBV4-2	NA	CASSQAGTGNEQYF
TRBJ2-1	TRBV7-2	NA	CASSLVGTSGENEQFF